These T cell receptor beta chains were read from a single sample in a study of vaccination and CD4 T cells after COVID-19. One entry per CDR3 protein results from TCRdb running MiXCR on the PCR reads. The sample lists tens of thousands of distinct CDR3 sequences, around 43% occurring once. Their antigen targets remain unknown. This specimen consisted of CD4+ T cells from blood, cultured in vitro, obtained before SARS-CoV-2 vaccination. These receptors all stem from a human donor who received a COVID-19 vaccine. CDR3s leave out the opening cysteine and the closing phenylalanine or tryptophan. Fields, in order: V gene, CDR3 protein.

v_gene: TRBV12-2; CDR3aa: ASRLGQGNTEAF
v_gene: TRBV19; CDR3aa: ASSNPGTGKHSPLH
v_gene: TRBV7-3; CDR3aa: ASSLNAAPDTQY
v_gene: TRBV10-1; CDR3aa: ASSQNLAKNIQY
v_gene: TRBV27; CDR3aa: ASSLYPIPGQLYSYEQY
v_gene: TRBV12-5; CDR3aa: ASGPPIWADYTGELF
v_gene: TRBV7-6; CDR3aa: ASSFGQGYGYT
v_gene: TRBV7-2; CDR3aa: ASSLAPMGTDEKLF
v_gene: TRBV11-3; CDR3aa: ASSTHREGETQY
v_gene: TRBV15; CDR3aa: ATSRGVGQGGGEQY
v_gene: TRBV9; CDR3aa: ASSSRTGTKDGYT
v_gene: TRBV6-1; CDR3aa: ASSEWDRKETQY
v_gene: TRBV2; CDR3aa: ASSTDRRSSYEQY
v_gene: TRBV30; CDR3aa: AWRPGGISTEAF
v_gene: TRBV19; CDR3aa: ASSIRAGGNNEQF
v_gene: TRBV12-5; CDR3aa: ASGFSGANVLT
v_gene: TRBV9; CDR3aa: ASSETSDTQY
v_gene: TRBV19; CDR3aa: ASSSLHSSNRVSPLH
v_gene: TRBV4-2; CDR3aa: ASTSGGGGYNEQF
v_gene: TRBV18; CDR3aa: ASSPNGGNTEAF
v_gene: TRBV25-1; CDR3aa: ASSGFEGGSYGYT
v_gene: TRBV5-4; CDR3aa: ASSLGGRVALEAF